The rows below give T cell receptor beta chains drawn from one sample of a study of memory CD4+ T cells and cytomegalovirus serostatus. Using immunoSEQ multiplex PCR, the repertoire was profiled, and TCRdb retains in-frame clones only, with some absent. The profile covers about 60,000 clones, with roughly 80% appearing a single time and around 0.58% taken by the ten largest. The sequenced sample consisted of memory CD4+ T cells from blood. The receptors originated from an adult in good health and CMV-seronegative. Some clones in this sample may be carry-over from other donors' samples. CDR3s leave out the opening cysteine and the closing phenylalanine or tryptophan.

V: TRBV7-3; J: TRBJ2-7; CDR3: ASSSRGPGLSGNEQY
V: TRBV18; J: TRBJ1-1; CDR3: ASSPPESYGTEAF
V: TRBV2; J: TRBJ1-5; CDR3: ASSYGQGSEPQH
V: TRBV6-5; J: TRBJ2-2; CDR3: ASRLAGGETGELF
V: TRBV5-6; J: TRBJ1-5; CDR3: ASSFQNQPQH
V: TRBV18; J: TRBJ1-2; CDR3: ASSPIQGGYT
V: TRBV4-2; J: TRBJ2-5; CDR3: ASSQVSQETQY
V: TRBV15; J: TRBJ1-1; CDR3: ATSRGEGGTEAF
V: TRBV4-2; J: TRBJ2-1; CDR3: ASSPLIGAGGRNEQF
V: TRBV18; J: TRBJ1-3; CDR3: ASSPPRASSGNTIY
V: TRBV18; J: TRBJ2-1; CDR3: ASSPIQEYNEQF
V: TRBV25-1; J: TRBJ2-3; CDR3: ASRDTGDTQY
V: TRBV5-6; J: TRBJ1-2; CDR3: ASSSWDRGSYGYT
V: TRBV21-1; J: TRBJ1-5; CDR3: ASSKGNPNQPQH
V: TRBV10-3; J: TRBJ1-3; CDR3: AITRGGIHSGNTIY
V: TRBV9; J: TRBJ1-3; CDR3: ASSAGGGNTIY
V: TRBV2; J: TRBJ1-1; CDR3: ASSEQGSGNTEAF
V: TRBV18; J: TRBJ1-2; CDR3: ASSPTSWSNYGYT
V: TRBV6-1; J: TRBJ1-1; CDR3: ASSVQVATEAF
V: TRBV11-2; J: TRBJ1-4; CDR3: ASSRVRGSDLF
V: TRBV2; J: TRBJ1-5; CDR3: ASQGAGQPQH
V: TRBV6-1; J: TRBJ2-5; CDR3: ASSDRQGLETQY
V: TRBV10-3; J: TRBJ1-2; CDR3: AIRTGEQLSGYT
V: TRBV9; J: TRBJ2-1; CDR3: ASSVEGSNNEQF
V: TRBV4-2; J: TRBJ2-5; CDR3: ASRGGGLAVQETQY
V: TRBV6-1; J: TRBJ1-1; CDR3: ASKSQLNTEAF
V: TRBV4-1; J: TRBJ2-4; CDR3: ASRGASKNIQY
V: TRBV27; J: TRBJ1-2; CDR3: ASKRTGTVSGYT
V: TRBV6-6; J: TRBJ1-3; CDR3: ASSLPRGLENTIY
V: TRBV7-2; J: TRBJ1-1; CDR3: ASSSTAGRGAF
V: TRBV5-4; J: TRBJ2-5; CDR3: ASSLESGETQY
V: TRBV11-2; J: TRBJ1-6; CDR3: ASSPMDGALH
V: TRBV9; J: TRBJ2-1; CDR3: ASSVGTGPSNEQF
V: TRBV10-2; J: TRBJ2-7; CDR3: ASMSGRTSYEQY
V: TRBV18; J: TRBJ2-2; CDR3: ASSPAAGDTGELF
V: TRBV7-8; J: TRBJ2-2; CDR3: ASSFREANTGELF
V: TRBV28; J: TRBJ2-3; CDR3: ASSPGGAGAPHYRADTQY
V: TRBV30; J: TRBJ2-3; CDR3: AWSEQGADTQY
V: TRBV5-1; J: TRBJ2-7; CDR3: ASAYTTGNTPYEQY
V: TRBV7-9; J: TRBJ2-1; CDR3: ASSAASRSSYNEQF